A selection of T cell receptor beta chains follows, all from one sample in a study of technical replicates of blood from several donors. Clones were sequenced by immunoSEQ multiplex PCR, and TCRdb holds only the in-frame ones, with some missing. Here the sample spans about 80,000 clones, roughly 93% being singletons. The sample taken for sequencing was T cells isolated from PBMCs. The source of these receptors is a human donor in good health. CDR3s include the opening cysteine and the closing phenylalanine or tryptophan. A D gene is named only where the DNA matches it firmly. Not every row has a clone size; where given, it reads once, few, many or a size class.

size,D,J,V,DNA,CDR3
.,.,TRBJ2-1,TRBV4-3,TGCGCCAGCAGCCAAGGGCGGGATCCCTACAATGAGCAGTTCTTC,CASSQGRDPYNEQFF
.,.,TRBJ1-1,TRBV15,TGTGCCACCAGCAGACCAAACTGGGGGGTCACTGAAGCTTTCTTT,CATSRPNWGVTEAFF
.,.,TRBJ2-3,TRBV9,TGTGCCAGCGGGGTGGGAGCTTTAGATACGCAGTATTTT,CASGVGALDTQYF
.,TRBD2,TRBJ2-3,TRBV5-1,TGCGCCAGCAGCCGGAGCGGGAGAGCGCTAGATACGCAGTATTTT,CASSRSGRALDTQYF
.,.,TRBJ1-2,TRBV6-5,TGTGCCAGCAGTTATTCAGGGGTGGGGACCTATGGCTACACCTTC,CASSYSGVGTYGYTF
.,TRBD2,TRBJ2-3,TRBV4-2,TGTGCCAGCAGCCAAGATCTAGCGGGAGGCACAGATACGCAGTATTTT,CASSQDLAGGTDTQYF
.,.,TRBJ1-2,TRBV9,TGTGCCAGCAGCCGAGACACGGACTATGGCTACACCTTC,CASSRDTDYGYTF
.,.,TRBJ1-2,TRBV11-3,TGTGCCAGCAGCTTAGTGCAGGGCTATGGCTACACCTTC,CASSLVQGYGYTF
few,.,TRBJ1-3,TRBV2,TGTGCCAGCAGTGATGTGGGGTCGCGGGACACCATATATTTT,CASSDVGSRDTIYF
.,.,TRBJ2-7,TRBV28,TGTGCCAGCAGTTCACCGGGTTTTTACGAGCAGTACTTC,CASSSPGFYEQYF
.,.,TRBJ2-7,TRBV4-1,TGCGCCAGCAGCCAAGAAGGGACTCAGAGCTCCTACGAGCAGTACTTC,CASSQEGTQSSYEQYF
.,.,TRBJ1-1,TRBV11-2,TGTGCCAGCAGACATATACAGGGAGGGAGAGACACTGAAGCTTTCTTT,CASRHIQGGRDTEAFF
.,TRBD2,TRBJ2-3,TRBV29-1,TGCAGCGTCGCCGGGACTAGGAGGTCAGATACGCAGTATTTT,CSVAGTRRSDTQYF
.,.,TRBJ2-1,TRBV6-5,TGTGCCAGCAGTAGACTAGTAAACAATGAGCAGTTCTTC,CASSRLVNNEQFF
.,.,TRBJ2-6,TRBV10-3,TGTGCCATTCGGGATCCCTCGTCTGGGGCCAACGTCCTGACTTTC,CAIRDPSSGANVLTF
.,.,TRBJ2-2,TRBV7-9,TGTGCCAGCAGCCAGGGCGGGGAGCTGTTTTTT,CASSQGGELFF
.,.,TRBJ1-3,TRBV5-8,TGTGCCAGCCGGTCTGGAAACACCATATATTTT,CASRSGNTIYF
.,.,TRBJ1-1,TRBV15,TGTGCCACCAGCAGAGGGACTTTGGGGGGGAACACTGAAGCTTTCTTT,CATSRGTLGGNTEAFF
.,TRBD2,TRBJ2-1,TRBV29-1,TGCAGCGTTGAAGGCGGGACTAGCGGGAGAGGGCTCAATGAGCAGTTCTTC,CSVEGGTSGRGLNEQFF
.,.,TRBJ1-2,TRBV6-5,TGTGCCAGCAGCCAGGCGCGGGAGCACTATGGCTACACCTTC,CASSQAREHYGYTF
.,TRBD2,TRBJ2-3,TRBV29-1,TGCAGCGGGGAGCGGGAGGACCTATCTAGCACAGATACGCAGTATTTT,CSGEREDLSSTDTQYF
.,.,TRBJ1-2,TRBV5-6,TGTGCCAGCAGCTTGGGCCAGGGGCTATATGGCTACACCTTC,CASSLGQGLYGYTF
.,.,TRBJ2-3,TRBV18,TGTGCCAGCTCACCGGGGGCGGATACGCAGTATTTT,CASSPGADTQYF
.,TRBD1,TRBJ2-7,TRBV2,TGTGCCAGCAGTGAAGCGCTAAGGACAGGGTATAATGAGCAGTACTTC,CASSEALRTGYNEQYF
.,.,TRBJ2-7,TRBV2,TGTGCCAGCAAGCCTGTTGGGGACAATCTTTCCTACGAGCAGTACTTC,CASKPVGDNLSYEQYF
.,TRBD1,TRBJ1-2,TRBV27,TGTGCCAGCAGTTTAGGGGCTCAGGGGGCTCATGGCTACACCTTC,CASSLGAQGAHGYTF
once,TRBD2,TRBJ2-2,TRBV7-2,TGTGCCAGCAGTGCTAGCGGGAGAAGAACCGGGGAGCTGTTTTTT,CASSASGRRTGELFF
.,.,TRBJ1-3,TRBV10-3,TGTGCCATCAGTGAGCCCCTCGAGAGGGTAAAATCCGGAAACACCATATATTTT,CAISEPLERVKSGNTIYF
few,.,TRBJ1-2,TRBV5-1,TGCGCCAGCAGCTCGACTGCAGCTAACTATGGCTACACCTTC,CASSSTAANYGYTF
.,.,TRBJ2-5,TRBV14,TGTGCCAGCAGCCACGTGGGGGGAGGCGAGACCCAGTACTTC,CASSHVGGGETQYF
.,.,TRBJ1-5,TRBV2,TGTGCCAGCACTCGAGGGAATCAGCCCCAGCATTTT,CASTRGNQPQHF
.,.,TRBJ2-7,TRBV2,TGTGCCAGCAAAAGCCTAGGAGAGCAGTACTTC,CASKSLGEQYF
.,.,TRBJ2-5,TRBV2,TGTGCCAGGCAGGGCCAGTATCAAGAGACCCAGTACTTC,CARQGQYQETQYF
.,.,TRBJ1-1,TRBV20-1,TGCAGTGCTAATACAGGTACTGAAGCTTTCTTT,CSANTGTEAFF
.,TRBD2,TRBJ2-1,TRBV10-3,TGTGCCATCAGTGAGGGCGAGCGGGAGTACAATGAGCAGTTCTTC,CAISEGEREYNEQFF
.,TRBD2,TRBJ2-1,TRBV19,TGTGCCAGTAGTGGGACTAGCGGGAGGGGGTATAGCAATGAGCAGTTCTTC,CASSGTSGRGYSNEQFF
.,TRBD2,TRBJ2-7,TRBV6-5,TGTGCCAGCATGGCCGGGGGAGGGGTCTACGAGCAGTACTTC,CASMAGGGVYEQYF
.,TRBD1,TRBJ2-7,TRBV6-1,TGTGCCACCAATAGGGACAGGGAGGTGGACGAGCAGTACTTC,CATNRDREVDEQYF
.,.,TRBJ1-1,TRBV5-1,TGCGCCAGCAGTTCTGAAAGAGAGAACACTGAAGCTTTCTTT,CASSSERENTEAFF
.,.,TRBJ2-2,TRBV7-3,TGTGCCAGCAGCAGAACTTCCGGGGAGCTGTTTTTT,CASSRTSGELFF
.,TRBD2,TRBJ2-1,TRBV5-1,TGCGCCAGCAGCCAGGGACTAGCGGGAGATGAGCAGTTCTTC,CASSQGLAGDEQFF
.,.,TRBJ1-2,TRBV30,TGTGCCTGGAGTGTTTCGGCGCCAGGGTATGGCTACACCTTC,CAWSVSAPGYGYTF